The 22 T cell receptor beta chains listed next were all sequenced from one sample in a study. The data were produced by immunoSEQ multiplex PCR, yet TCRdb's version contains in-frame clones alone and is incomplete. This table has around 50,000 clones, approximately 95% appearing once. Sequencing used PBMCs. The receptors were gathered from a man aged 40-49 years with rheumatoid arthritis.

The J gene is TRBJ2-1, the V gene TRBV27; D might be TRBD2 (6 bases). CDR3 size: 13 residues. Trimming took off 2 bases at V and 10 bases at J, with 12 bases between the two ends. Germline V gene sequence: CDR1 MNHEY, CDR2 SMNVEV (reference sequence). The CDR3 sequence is CASSLGGRREQFF. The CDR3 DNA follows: TGTGCCAGCAGTTTAGGGGGGAGAAGGGAGCAGTTCTTC.

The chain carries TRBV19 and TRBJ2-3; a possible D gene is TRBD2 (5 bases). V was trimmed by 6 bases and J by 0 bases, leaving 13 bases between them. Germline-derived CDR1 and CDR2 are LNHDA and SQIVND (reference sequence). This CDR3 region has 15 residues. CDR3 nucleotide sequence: TGTGCCAGTAGACTACGAGCGGCGAGCACAGATACGCAGTATTTT. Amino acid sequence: CASRLRAASTDTQYF.

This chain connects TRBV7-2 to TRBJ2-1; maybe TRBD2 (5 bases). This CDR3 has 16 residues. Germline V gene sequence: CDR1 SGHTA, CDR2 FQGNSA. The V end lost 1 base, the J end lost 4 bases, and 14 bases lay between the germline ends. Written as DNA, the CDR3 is TGTGCCAGCAGCTTAGAGGGTCCAGCGGTATACAATGAGCAGTTCTTC. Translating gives CASSLEGPAVYNEQFF.

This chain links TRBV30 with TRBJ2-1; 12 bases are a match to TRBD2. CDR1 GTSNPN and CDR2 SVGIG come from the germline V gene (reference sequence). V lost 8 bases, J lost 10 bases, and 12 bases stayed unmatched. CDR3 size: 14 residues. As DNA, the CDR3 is TGTGCCCACAGGCCTAGCGGGGGGGCCGGGGAGCAGTTCTTC. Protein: CAHRPSGGAGEQFF.

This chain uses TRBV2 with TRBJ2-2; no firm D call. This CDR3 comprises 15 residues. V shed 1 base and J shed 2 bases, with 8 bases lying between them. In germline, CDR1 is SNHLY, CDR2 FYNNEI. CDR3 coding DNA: TGTGCCAGCAGTGAAGTGACGGTAAACACCGGGGAGCTGTTTTTT. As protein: CASSEVTVNTGELFF.

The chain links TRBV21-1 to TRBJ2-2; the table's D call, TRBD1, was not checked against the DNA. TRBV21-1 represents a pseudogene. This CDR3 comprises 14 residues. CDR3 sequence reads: CASPDPDRAGELFF. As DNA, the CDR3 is TGTGCCAGCCCGGACCCAGACAGGGCCGGGGAGCTGTTTTTT.

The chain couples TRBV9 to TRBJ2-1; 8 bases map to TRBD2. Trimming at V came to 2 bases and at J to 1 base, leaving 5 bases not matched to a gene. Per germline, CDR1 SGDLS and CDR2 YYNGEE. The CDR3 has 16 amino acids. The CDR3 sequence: CASSVGRGDSYNEQFF. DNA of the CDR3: TGTGCCAGCAGCGTCGGGCGGGGGGATTCCTACAATGAGCAGTTCTTC.

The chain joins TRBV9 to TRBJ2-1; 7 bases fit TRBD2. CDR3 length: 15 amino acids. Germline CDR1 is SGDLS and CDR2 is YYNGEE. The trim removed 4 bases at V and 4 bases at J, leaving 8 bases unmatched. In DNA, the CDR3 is TGTGCCAGCAGCCGAGCGGGAAACTCTTACAATGAGCAGTTCTTC. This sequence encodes CASSRAGNSYNEQFF.

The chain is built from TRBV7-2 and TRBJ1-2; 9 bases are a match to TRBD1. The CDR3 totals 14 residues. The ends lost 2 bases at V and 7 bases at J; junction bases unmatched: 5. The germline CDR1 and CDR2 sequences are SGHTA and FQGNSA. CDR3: CASSLTTGGSGYTF. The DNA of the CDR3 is TGTGCCAGCAGCTTAACGACAGGGGGATCTGGCTACACCTTC.

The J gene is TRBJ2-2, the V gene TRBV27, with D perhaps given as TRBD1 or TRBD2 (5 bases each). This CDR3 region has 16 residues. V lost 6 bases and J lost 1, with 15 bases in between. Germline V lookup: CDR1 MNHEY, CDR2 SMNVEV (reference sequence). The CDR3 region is CASSTLGTVNTGELFF. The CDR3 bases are TGTGCCAGCAGCACCCTAGGGACGGTGAACACCGGGGAGCTGTTTTTT.

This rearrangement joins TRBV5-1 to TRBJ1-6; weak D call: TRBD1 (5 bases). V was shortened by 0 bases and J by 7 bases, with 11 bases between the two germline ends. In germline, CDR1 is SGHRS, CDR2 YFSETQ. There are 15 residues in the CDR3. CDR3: CASSLERGGNSPLHF. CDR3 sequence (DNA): TGCGCCAGCAGCTTGGAGAGGGGAGGAAATTCACCCCTCCACTTT.

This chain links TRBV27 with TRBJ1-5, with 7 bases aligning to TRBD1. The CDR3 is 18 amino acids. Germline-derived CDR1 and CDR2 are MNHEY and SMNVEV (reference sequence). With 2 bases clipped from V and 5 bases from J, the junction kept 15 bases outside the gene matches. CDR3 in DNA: TGTGCCAGCAGTTTACTAAGACAGGGTTCCACAAATCATCAGCCCCAGCATTTT. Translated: CASSLLRQGSTNHQPQHF.

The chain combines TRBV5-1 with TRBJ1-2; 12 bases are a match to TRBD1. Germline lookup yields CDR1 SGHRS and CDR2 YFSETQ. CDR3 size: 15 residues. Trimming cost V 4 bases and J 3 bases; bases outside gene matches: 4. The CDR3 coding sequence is TGCGCCAGCAGCAGGGGACAGGGGGCCGACTATGGCTACACCTTC. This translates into CASSRGQGADYGYTF.

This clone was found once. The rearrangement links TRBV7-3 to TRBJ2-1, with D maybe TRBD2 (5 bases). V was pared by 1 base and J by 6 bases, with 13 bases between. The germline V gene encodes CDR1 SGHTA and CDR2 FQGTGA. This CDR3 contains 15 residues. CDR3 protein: CASSLMASTPNEQFF. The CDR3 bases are TGTGCCAGCAGCTTAATGGCTAGCACCCCCAATGAGCAGTTCTTC.

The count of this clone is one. CDR3 DNA sequence: TGTGCCTGGAGTCGCGCGCCCGGCCCTGGCTACACCTTC. It codes for CAWSRAPGPGYTF. The V and J genes are TRBV30 and TRBJ1-2; no firm D call. The germline V gene has CDR1 GTSNPN and CDR2 SVGIG (reference sequence). Between the trimmed V and J ends, which lost 2 bases and 7 bases, there was a span of 14 bases. The CDR3 contains 13 residues.

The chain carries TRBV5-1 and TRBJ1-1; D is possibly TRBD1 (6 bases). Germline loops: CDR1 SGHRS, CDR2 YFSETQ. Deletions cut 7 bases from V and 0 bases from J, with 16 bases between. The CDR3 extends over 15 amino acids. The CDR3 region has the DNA TGCGCCAGCGGGAAACAGGGAACCATGAACACTGAAGCTTTCTTT. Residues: CASGKQGTMNTEAFF.

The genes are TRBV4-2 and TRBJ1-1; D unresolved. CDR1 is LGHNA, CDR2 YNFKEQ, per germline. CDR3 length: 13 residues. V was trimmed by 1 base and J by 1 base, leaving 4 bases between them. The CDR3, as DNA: TGTGCCAGCAGCCAAGTTTCGAACACTGAAGCTTTCTTT. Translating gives CASSQVSNTEAFF.

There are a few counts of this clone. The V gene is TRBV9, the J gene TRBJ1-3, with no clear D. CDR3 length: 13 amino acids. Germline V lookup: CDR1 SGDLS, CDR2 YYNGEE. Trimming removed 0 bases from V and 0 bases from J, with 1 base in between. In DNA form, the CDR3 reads TGTGCCAGCAGCGTAGACTCTGGAAACACCATATATTTT. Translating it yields CASSVDSGNTIYF. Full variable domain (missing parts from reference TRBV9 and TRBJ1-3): DSGVTQTPKHLITATGQRVTLRCSPRSGDLSVYWYQQSLDQGLQFLIQYYNGEERAKGNILERFSAQQFPDLHSELNLSSLELGDSALYFCASSVDSGNTIYFGEGSWLTVV.

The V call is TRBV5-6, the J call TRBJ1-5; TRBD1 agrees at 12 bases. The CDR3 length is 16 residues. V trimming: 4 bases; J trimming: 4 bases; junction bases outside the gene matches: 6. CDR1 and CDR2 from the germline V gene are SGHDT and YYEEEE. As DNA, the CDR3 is TGTGCCAGCAGCGGGGGGACAGGGGGCAGAAATCAGCCCCAGCATTTT. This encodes CASSGGTGGRNQPQHF.

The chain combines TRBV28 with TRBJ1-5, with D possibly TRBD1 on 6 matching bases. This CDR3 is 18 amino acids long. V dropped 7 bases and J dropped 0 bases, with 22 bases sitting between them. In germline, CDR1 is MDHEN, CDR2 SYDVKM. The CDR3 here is CASTAGHAGAISNQPQHF. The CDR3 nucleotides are TGTGCCAGCACCGCGGGACACGCCGGCGCGATTAGCAATCAGCCCCAGCATTTT.

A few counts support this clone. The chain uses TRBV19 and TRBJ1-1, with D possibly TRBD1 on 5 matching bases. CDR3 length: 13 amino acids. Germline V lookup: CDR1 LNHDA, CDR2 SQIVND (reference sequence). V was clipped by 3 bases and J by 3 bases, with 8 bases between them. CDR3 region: CASSILGDTEAFF. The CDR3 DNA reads TGTGCCAGTAGTATTCTAGGGGACACTGAAGCTTTCTTT. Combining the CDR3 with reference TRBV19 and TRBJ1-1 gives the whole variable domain DGGITQSPKYLFRKEGQNVTLSCEQNLNHDAMYWYRQDPGQGLRLIYYSQIVNDFQKGDIAEGYSVSREKKESFPLTVTSAQKNPTAFYLCASSILGDTEAFFGQGTRLTVV.

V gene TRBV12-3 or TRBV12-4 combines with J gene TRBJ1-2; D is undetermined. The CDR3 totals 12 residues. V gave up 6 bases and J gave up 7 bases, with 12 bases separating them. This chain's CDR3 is CASSPDFAGYTF. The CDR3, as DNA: TGTGCCAGCAGCCCCGACTTCGCTGGCTACACCTTC.